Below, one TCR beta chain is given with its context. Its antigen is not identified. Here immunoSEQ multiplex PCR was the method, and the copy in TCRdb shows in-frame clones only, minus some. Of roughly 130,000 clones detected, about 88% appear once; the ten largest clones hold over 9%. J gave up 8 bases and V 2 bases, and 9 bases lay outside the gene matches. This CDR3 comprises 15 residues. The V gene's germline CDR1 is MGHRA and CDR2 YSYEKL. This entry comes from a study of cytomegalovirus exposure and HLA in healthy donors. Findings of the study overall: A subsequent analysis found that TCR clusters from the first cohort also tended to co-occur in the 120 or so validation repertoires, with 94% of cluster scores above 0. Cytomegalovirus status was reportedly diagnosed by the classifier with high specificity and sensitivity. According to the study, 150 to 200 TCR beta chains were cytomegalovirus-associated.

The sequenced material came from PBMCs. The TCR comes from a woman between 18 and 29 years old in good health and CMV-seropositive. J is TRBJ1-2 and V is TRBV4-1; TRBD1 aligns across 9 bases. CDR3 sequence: CASSQPGQGMWGYTF. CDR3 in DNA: TGCGCCAGCAGCCAACCGGGACAGGGAATGTGGGGCTACACCTTC.